This T cell receptor beta chain was obtained from a study of blood T cell repertoires in COVID-19. V lost 4 bases to trimming and J lost 5 bases, with 12 bases between them. CDR1 and CDR2 from the germline V gene are LNHNV and YYDKDF (reference sequence). The CDR3 consists of 14 residues. Libraries were prepared by immunoSEQ multiplex PCR; TCRdb keeps only in-frame clonotypes and omits some of them. The repertoire holds over 450,000 clones, with about 88% as singletons. The material sequenced was peripheral blood. The J gene is TRBJ2-1, the V gene TRBV15; D gene uncertain. This TCR was sampled from a man in his late teens or twenties with COVID-19, enrolled during active disease. The CDR3 loop reads CATSTLAQNNEQFF. The CDR3 nucleotides are TGTGCCACCAGCACCTTAGCACAAAACAATGAGCAGTTCTTC. The entire variable domain, with the rest obtained from reference TRBV15 and TRBJ2-1, is as follows: DAMVIQNPRYQVTQFGKPVTLSCSQTLNHNVMYWYQQKSSQAPKLLFHYYDKDFNNEADTPDNFQSRRPNTSFCFLDIRSPGLGDTAMYLCATSTLAQNNEQFFGPGTRLTVL.